This T cell receptor (beta chain) was obtained from a study of blood T cells in healthy people across ages. Overall study findings and caveats: Naive CD4+ cell counts and diversity both ran higher in long-lived than in aged donors.

Peripheral blood, 9.5 to 10 milliliters per donor, was collected. Germline V gives CDR1 ENHRY, CDR2 SYGVKD. V shed 2 bases, J shed 4 bases, and the junction held 2 bases outside the gene matches. The CDR3 has 15 residues. In the case of this clonotype: Its antigen is as yet unknown.

Primers used in a second PCR of about 6 to 11 cycles were a sample-barcoded 5' primer and a J-beta primer mix. TCRdb used MiXCR to reprocess the 5' RACE reads, holding one entry per CDR3 protein. The table shows hundreds of thousands of distinct CDR3 sequences, with 35% to 45% occurring only once. The sequencing sample was made of blood. The clonotype originates from an older woman in good health. The V call is TRBV10-3, the J call TRBJ1-5, with 10 bases that match TRBD1. CDR3 DNA: TGTGCCATCAGTGAGGCGGGACAGGGGAATCAGCCCCAGCATTTT. Amino acid sequence: CAISEAGQGNQPQHF.